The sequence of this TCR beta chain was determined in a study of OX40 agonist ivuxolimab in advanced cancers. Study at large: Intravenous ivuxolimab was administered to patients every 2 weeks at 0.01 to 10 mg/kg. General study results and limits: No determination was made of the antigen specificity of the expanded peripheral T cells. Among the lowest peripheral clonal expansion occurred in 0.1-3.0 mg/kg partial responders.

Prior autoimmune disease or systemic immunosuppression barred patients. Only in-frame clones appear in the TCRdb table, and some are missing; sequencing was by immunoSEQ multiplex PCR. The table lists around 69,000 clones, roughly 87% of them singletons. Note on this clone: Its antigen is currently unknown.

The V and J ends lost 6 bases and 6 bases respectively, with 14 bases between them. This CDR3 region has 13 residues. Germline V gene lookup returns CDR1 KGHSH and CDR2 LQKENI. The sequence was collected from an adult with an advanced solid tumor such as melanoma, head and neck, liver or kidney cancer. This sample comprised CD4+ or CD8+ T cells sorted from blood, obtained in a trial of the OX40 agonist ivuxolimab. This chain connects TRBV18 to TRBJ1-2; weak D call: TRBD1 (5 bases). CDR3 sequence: CASSPGLGDGYTF. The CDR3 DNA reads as TGTGCCAGCTCGCCTGGACTGGGGGATGGCTACACCTTC.